Here is one T cell receptor beta chain with its context. Participants, roughly 18 to 89 years old, spanned around 25 US areas. The CDR3 extends over 13 amino acids. V lost 5 bases and J lost 8; bases outside the gene matches: 6. Per the germline V gene, CDR1 is MNHEY and CDR2 is SMNVEV (reference sequence). This specimen comes from a study of blood T cell repertoires in COVID-19. Study as a whole: PBMCs, B-cell-depleted T cells, or T cells were the source of the cDNA or gDNA that made up the material.

How the authors handled the data: Estimation of nucleated cell counts relied on the amplification of reference gene primers. Sequencing used immunoSEQ multiplex PCR; TCRdb keeps in-frame clones, though not all of them. The D gene and trimming were derived from the DNA, and the V and J assignments and clone size from that table. The table includes over 250,000 clones, roughly 80% detected once. This TCR was recovered from a man aged 35 to 55 who had been exposed to COVID-19. The genes are TRBV27 and TRBJ1-2; 9 bases match TRBD1. Sequenced input: PBMCs or T cells enriched from blood (not recorded which). CDR3 coding DNA: TGTGCCAGCAGTCCACAGGGGGCTGGAGGCTACACCTTC. Encoded protein: CASSPQGAGGYTF.